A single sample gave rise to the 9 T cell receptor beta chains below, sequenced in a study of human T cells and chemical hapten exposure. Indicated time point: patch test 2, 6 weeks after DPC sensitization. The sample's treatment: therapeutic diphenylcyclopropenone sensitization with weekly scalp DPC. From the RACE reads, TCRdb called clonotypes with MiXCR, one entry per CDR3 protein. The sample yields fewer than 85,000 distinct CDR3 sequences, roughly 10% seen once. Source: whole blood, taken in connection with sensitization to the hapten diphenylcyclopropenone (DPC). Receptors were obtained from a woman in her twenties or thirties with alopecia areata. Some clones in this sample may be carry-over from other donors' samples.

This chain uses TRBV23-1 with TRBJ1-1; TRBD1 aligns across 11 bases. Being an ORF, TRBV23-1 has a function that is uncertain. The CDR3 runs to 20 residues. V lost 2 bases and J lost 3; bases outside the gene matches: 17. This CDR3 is CASSQNPRTGGASTDTEAFF. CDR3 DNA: TGCGCCAGCAGTCAAAACCCCCGGACAGGGGGCGCGTCTACGGACACTGAAGCTTTCTTT.

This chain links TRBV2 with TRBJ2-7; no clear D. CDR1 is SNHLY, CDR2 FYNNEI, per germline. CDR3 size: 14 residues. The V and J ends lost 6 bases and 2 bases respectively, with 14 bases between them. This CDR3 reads CASSTARPPYEQYF. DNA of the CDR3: TGTGCCAGCAGCACAGCTAGGCCTCCCTACGAGCAGTACTTC. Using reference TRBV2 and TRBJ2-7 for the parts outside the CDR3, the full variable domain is EPEVTQTPSHQVTQMGQEVILRCVPISNHLYFYWYRQILGQKVEFLVSFYNNEISEKSEIFDDQFSVERPDGSNFTLKIRSTKLEDSAMYFCASSTARPPYEQYFGPGTRLTVT.

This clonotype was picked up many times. CDR3: CSGSGGPSWTETQYF. DNA of the CDR3: TGCAGCGGTAGCGGGGGCCCTTCGTGGACGGAGACCCAGTACTTC. The rearrangement joins TRBV29-1 to TRBJ2-5, with 9 positions matching TRBD2. Germline lookup yields CDR1 SQVTM and CDR2 ANQGSEA. This CDR3 region has 15 residues. With V trimmed by 7 bases and J by 5 bases, 14 bases remained unmatched.

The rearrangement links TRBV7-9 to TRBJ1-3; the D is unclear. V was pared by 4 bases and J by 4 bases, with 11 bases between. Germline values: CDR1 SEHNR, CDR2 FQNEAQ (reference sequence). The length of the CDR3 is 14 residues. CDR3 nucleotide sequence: TGTGCCAGCAGCTCAGGATCCGCCGGAAACACCATATATTTT. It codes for CASSSGSAGNTIYF.

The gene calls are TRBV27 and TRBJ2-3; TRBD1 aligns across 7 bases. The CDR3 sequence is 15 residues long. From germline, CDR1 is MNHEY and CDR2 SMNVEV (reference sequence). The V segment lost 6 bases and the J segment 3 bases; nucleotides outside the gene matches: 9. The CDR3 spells CASSPRDSSTDTQYF. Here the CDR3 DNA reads TGTGCCAGCAGCCCGAGGGACAGTAGTACAGATACGCAGTATTTT.

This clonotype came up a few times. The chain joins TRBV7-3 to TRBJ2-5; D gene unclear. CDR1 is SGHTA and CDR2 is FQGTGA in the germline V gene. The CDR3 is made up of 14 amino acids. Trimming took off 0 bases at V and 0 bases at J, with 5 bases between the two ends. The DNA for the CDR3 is TGTGCCAGCAGCTTAACCGGTAACCAAGAGACCCAGTACTTC. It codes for CASSLTGNQETQYF.

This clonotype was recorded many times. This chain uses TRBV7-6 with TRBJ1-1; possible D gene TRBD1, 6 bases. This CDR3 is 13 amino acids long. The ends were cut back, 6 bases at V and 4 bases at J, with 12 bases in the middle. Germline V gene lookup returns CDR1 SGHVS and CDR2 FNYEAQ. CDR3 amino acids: CASRPQGLTEAFF. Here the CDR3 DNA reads TGTGCCAGCAGGCCTCAGGGGCTCACTGAAGCTTTCTTT.

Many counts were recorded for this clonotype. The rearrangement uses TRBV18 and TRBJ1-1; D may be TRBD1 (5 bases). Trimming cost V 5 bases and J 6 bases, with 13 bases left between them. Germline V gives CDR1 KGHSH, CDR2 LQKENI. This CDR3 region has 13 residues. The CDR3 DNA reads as TGTGCCAGCTCATTAACAGCGGGGGCTGAAGCTTTCTTT. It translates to CASSLTAGAEAFF.

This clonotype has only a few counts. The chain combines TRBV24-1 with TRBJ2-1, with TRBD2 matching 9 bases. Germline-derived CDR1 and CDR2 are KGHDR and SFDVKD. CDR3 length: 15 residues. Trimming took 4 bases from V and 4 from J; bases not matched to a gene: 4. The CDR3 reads CATSDPSGRYNEQFF. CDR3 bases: TGTGCCACCAGTGACCCCAGCGGGAGGTACAATGAGCAGTTCTTC.